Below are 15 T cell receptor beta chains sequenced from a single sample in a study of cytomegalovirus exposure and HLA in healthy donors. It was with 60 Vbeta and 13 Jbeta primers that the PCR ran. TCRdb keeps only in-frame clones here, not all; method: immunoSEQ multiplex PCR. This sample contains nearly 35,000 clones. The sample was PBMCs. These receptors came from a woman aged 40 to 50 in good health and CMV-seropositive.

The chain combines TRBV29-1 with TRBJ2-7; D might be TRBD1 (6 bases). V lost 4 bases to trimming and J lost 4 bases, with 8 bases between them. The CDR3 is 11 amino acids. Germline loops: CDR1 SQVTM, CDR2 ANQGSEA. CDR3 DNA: TGCAGCGTTGTCAGGGGTTACGAGCAGTACTTC. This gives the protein CSVVRGYEQYF.

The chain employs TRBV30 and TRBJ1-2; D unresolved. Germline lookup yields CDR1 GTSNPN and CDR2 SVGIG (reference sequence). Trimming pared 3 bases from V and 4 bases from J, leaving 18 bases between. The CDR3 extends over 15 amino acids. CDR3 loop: CAWSPQWAAAYGYTF. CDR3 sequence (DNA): TGTGCCTGGAGCCCCCAATGGGCAGCTGCCTATGGCTACACCTTC.

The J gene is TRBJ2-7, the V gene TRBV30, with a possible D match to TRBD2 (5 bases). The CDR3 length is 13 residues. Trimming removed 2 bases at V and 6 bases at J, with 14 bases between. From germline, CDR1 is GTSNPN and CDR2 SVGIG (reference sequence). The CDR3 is CAWSRGTVGEQYF. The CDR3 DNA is TGTGCCTGGAGTCGGGGAACCGTGGGCGAGCAGTACTTC.

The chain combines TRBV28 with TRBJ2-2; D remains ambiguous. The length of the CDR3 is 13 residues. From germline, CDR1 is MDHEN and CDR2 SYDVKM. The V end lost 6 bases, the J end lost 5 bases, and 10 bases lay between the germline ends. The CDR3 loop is CASRTGGTGELFF. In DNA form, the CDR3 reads TGTGCCAGCAGGACGGGTGGTACCGGGGAGCTGTTTTTT. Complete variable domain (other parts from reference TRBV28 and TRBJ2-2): DVKVTQSSRYLVKRTGEKVFLECVQDMDHENMFWYRQDPGLGLRLIYFSYDVKMKEKGDIPEGYSVSREKKERFSLILESASTNQTSMYLCASRTGGTGELFFGEGSRLTVL.

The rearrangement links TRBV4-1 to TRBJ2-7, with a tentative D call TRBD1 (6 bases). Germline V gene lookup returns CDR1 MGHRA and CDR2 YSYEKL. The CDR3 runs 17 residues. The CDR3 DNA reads TGCGCTACCAGCTCCGGAGCCTCCGGGACAACGGGCTACGAGCAGTACTTC. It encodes CATSSGASGTTGYEQYF.

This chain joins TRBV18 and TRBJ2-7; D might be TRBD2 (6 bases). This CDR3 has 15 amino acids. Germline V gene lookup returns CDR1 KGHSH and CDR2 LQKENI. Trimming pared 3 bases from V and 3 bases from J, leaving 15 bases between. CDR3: CASSPDSRRGYEQYF. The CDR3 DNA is TGTGCCAGCTCACCCGATTCCAGGAGGGGCTACGAGCAGTACTTC.

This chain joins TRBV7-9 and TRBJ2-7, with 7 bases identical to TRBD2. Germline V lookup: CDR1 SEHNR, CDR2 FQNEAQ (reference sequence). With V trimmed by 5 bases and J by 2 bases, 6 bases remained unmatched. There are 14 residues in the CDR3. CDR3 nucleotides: TGTGCCAGCAGCCTAGGCGCGGGAGCCTACGAGCAGTACTTC. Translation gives CASSLGAGAYEQYF.

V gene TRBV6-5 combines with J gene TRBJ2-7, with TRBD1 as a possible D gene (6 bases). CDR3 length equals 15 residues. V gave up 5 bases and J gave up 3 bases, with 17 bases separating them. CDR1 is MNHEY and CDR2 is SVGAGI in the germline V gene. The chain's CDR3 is CASSPQGLSLYEQYF. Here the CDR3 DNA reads TGTGCCAGCAGTCCTCAGGGGTTGTCCCTCTACGAGCAGTACTTC.

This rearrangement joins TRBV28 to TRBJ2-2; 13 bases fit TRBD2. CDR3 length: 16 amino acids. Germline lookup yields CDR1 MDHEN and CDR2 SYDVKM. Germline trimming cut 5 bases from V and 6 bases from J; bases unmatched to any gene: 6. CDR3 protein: CASSPGLAGLSGELFF. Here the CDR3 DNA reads TGTGCCAGCAGTCCGGGACTAGCGGGACTCTCCGGGGAGCTGTTTTTT.

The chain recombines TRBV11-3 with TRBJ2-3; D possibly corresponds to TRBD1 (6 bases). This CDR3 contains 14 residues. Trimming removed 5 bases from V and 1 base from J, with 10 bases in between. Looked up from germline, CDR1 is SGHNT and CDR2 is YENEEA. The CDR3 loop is CASSQHRGTDTQYF. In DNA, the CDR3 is TGTGCCAGCAGCCAACACAGGGGCACAGATACGCAGTATTTT.

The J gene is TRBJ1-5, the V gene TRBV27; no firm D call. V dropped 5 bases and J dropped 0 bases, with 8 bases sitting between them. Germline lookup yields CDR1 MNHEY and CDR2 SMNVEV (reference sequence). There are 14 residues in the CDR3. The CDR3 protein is CASSPLYSNQPQHF. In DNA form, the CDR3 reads TGTGCCAGCAGTCCTTTATATAGCAATCAGCCCCAGCATTTT.

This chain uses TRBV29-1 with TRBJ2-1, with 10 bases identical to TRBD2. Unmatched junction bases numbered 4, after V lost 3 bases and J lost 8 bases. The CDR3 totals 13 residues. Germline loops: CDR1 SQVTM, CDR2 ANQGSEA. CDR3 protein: CSVERLAGDEQFF. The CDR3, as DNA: TGCAGCGTTGAGCGGCTAGCGGGGGATGAGCAGTTCTTC.

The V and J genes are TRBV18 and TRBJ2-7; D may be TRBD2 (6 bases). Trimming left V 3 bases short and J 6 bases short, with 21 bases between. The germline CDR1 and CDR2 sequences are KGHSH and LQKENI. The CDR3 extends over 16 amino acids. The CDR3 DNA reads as TGTGCCAGCTCACCTCCATCGCTCCGGGGGTCGGGCGAGCAGTACTTC. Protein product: CASSPPSLRGSGEQYF.

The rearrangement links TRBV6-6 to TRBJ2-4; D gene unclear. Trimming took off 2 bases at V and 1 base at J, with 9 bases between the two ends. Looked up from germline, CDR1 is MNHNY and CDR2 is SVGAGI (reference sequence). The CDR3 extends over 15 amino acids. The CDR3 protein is CASSYGRMAKNIQYF. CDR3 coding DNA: TGTGCCAGCAGTTACGGCAGGATGGCCAAAAACATTCAGTACTTC.

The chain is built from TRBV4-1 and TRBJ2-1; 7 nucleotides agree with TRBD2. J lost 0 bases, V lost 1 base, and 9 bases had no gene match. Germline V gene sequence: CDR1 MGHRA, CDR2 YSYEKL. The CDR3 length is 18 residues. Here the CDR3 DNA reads TGCGCCAGCAGCCAAGTTTTTCGCGGGAGAAGCTCCTACAATGAGCAGTTCTTC. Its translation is CASSQVFRGRSSYNEQFF.